The text below deals with one T cell receptor (beta chain). This specimen comes from a study of blood T cell repertoires in COVID-19. Study context: Acute and convalescent COVID-19 specimens originated in the United States, Italy and Spain.

Individuals drawn from around 24 US areas were roughly 18 to 95 years old. Clinical history as reported by participants underpinned cohort assignment. Donors in Cohort 3 counted as recovered after two negative PCRs, clearance, or symptom resolution. V shed 4 bases, J shed 1 base, and the junction held 4 bases outside the gene matches. CDR1 SGHDT and CDR2 YYEEEE come from the germline V gene. This CDR3 is built from 14 residues. The table came from immunoSEQ multiplex PCR; TCRdb's copy has only in-frame clones and leaves some out. The sample comprises 200,000 to 250,000 clones, 84% of which are singletons, and approximately 1.8% rests with the top ten.

The chain couples TRBV5-6 to TRBJ1-2, with TRBD1 matching 7 bases. Sequencing used PBMCs or T cells enriched from blood (not recorded which). The origin of this receptor is a man in his 60s who had recovered from COVID-19. The CDR3 region is CASSGDRVNYGYTF. CDR3 bases: TGTGCCAGCAGCGGAGACAGGGTTAACTATGGCTACACCTTC.